The 21 T cell receptor beta chains reported below all come from one sample, sequenced in a study of blood T cell repertoires in COVID-19. Sequenced by immunoSEQ multiplex PCR; TCRdb stores in-frame clones only, minus some. The sample shows more than 200,000 clones, 80% to 90% of them seen only once. Sequencing was performed on peripheral blood. The receptors derive from a woman between 40 and 55 years old with active or convalescent COVID-19.

The V call is TRBV16, the J call TRBJ1-2, with D perhaps TRBD1 (6 bases). The germline V gene has CDR1 KGHSY and CDR2 FQNENV. V lost 0 bases and J 11 bases, leaving 19 bases between the germline ends. The CDR3 totals 15 residues. CDR3 nucleotides: TGTGCCAGCAGCCAATCGGGTCCAGGACAGAGCGGTTACACCTTC. Translating it yields CASSQSGPGQSGYTF.

V is TRBV29-1 and J is TRBJ2-5; 11 positions match TRBD2. CDR3 length equals 14 residues. After removal of 1 base from V and 2 bases from J, the junction contained 0 bases not matched to a gene. The germline V gene has CDR1 SQVTM and CDR2 ANQGSEA. The CDR3 is CSVEGTSGQETQYF. The CDR3 nucleotides are TGCAGCGTTGAAGGGACTAGCGGGCAAGAGACCCAGTACTTC.

The chain has TRBV4-1 and TRBJ1-3; D gene unclear. Germline assignment: CDR1 MGHRA and CDR2 YSYEKL. The CDR3 loop spans 15 amino acids. Trimming pared 1 base from V and 6 bases from J, leaving 13 bases between. For the CDR3, the DNA is TGCGCCAGCAGCCAAGGTTGGACTCAAGAAAACACCATATATTTT. Translating it yields CASSQGWTQENTIYF.

This sequence joins TRBV25-1 and TRBJ2-3; 10 bases match TRBD2. The CDR3 runs 15 residues. V was pared by 6 bases and J by 0 bases, with 3 bases of the junction left unmatched. CDR1 is MGHDK, CDR2 SYGVNS, per germline. This CDR3 is CASRETSGSTDTQYF. CDR3 DNA: TGTGCCAGCAGGGAGACTAGCGGGAGCACAGATACGCAGTATTTT.

This rearrangement joins TRBV3-1 (or the pseudogene TRBV3-2) to TRBJ1-2; 7 bases agree with TRBD1. With 3 bases clipped from V and 7 bases from J, the junction kept 11 bases outside the gene matches. This CDR3 comprises 15 residues. Germline V lookup: CDR1 LGHDT, CDR2 YNNKEL (reference sequence). This CDR3 is CASSHRDSSDGGYTF. DNA of the CDR3: TGTGCCAGCAGCCACCGGGACAGTTCGGATGGTGGCTACACCTTC.

V usage is TRBV19 and J usage is TRBJ2-2; no firm D call. From germline, CDR1 is LNHDA and CDR2 SQIVND (reference sequence). Deletions cut 3 bases from V and 4 bases from J, with 24 bases between. This CDR3 spans 19 amino acids. CDR3 sequence: CASSIVGISFPLSTGELFF. For the CDR3, the DNA is TGTGCCAGTAGTATCGTCGGTATTAGTTTCCCGCTGAGCACCGGGGAGCTGTTTTTT.

In its sample, this clone was seen a few times. The rearrangement links TRBV7-9 to TRBJ2-1, with 8 bases lining up with TRBD2. The CDR3 has 15 residues. Germline loops: CDR1 SEHNR, CDR2 FQNEAQ (reference sequence). Trimming at V came to 4 bases and at J to 9 bases, leaving 11 bases not matched to a gene. CDR3 DNA sequence: TGTGCCAGCAGCTCCCAGCGGGAGCGGTTCGGTGAGCAGTTCTTC. This encodes CASSSQRERFGEQFF. Variable domain in full (rest from reference TRBV7-9 and TRBJ2-1): DTGVSQNPRHKITKRGQNVTFRCDPISEHNRLYWYRQTLGQGPEFLTYFQNEAQLEKSRLLSDRFSAERPKGSFSTLEIQRTEQGDSAMYLCASSSQRERFGEQFFGPGTRLTVL.

The chain joins TRBV10-3 to TRBJ1-1; TRBD1 aligns across 7 bases. The CDR3 sequence is 14 residues long. The ends lost 3 bases at V and 5 bases at J; junction bases unmatched: 6. The V gene's germline CDR1 is ENHRY and CDR2 SYGVKD. Written as DNA, the CDR3 is TGTGCCATCAGTGAACAGGGGAAACCAACTGAAGCTTTCTTT. Protein sequence: CAISEQGKPTEAFF.

Only a few counts were recorded for this clone. The gene calls are TRBV7-3 and TRBJ1-2; a weak D match, TRBD1 (5 bases). The CDR3 has 15 residues. From germline, CDR1 is SGHTA and CDR2 FQGTGA. The ends were cut back, 0 bases at V and 4 bases at J, with 12 bases in the middle. CDR3 sequence (DNA): TGTGCCAGCAGCTTAACTGCGGGACTGGGCTATGGCTACACCTTC. It yields the protein CASSLTAGLGYGYTF.

V and J are TRBV5-1 and TRBJ2-3; 9 nucleotides line up with TRBD1. CDR1 is SGHRS and CDR2 is YFSETQ in the germline V gene. V gave up 4 bases and J gave up 3 bases; unmatched junction bases: 3. The CDR3 runs to 14 residues. The CDR3 DNA reads as TGCGCCAGCAGCCGACAGGGGGAAACAGATACGCAGTATTTT. Amino acids: CASSRQGETDTQYF.

The rearrangement uses TRBV7-3 and TRBJ1-2; TRBD1 might be the D (5 bases). Germline V lookup: CDR1 SGHTA, CDR2 FQGTGA. Trimming left V 1 base short and J 8 bases short, with 8 bases between. The CDR3 contains 12 residues. CDR3 region: CASSLRGEGYTF. CDR3 in DNA: TGTGCCAGCAGCTTAAGGGGCGAGGGCTACACCTTC. Looking up the rest from reference TRBV7-3 and TRBJ1-2 gives the full variable domain: GAGVSQTPSNKVTEKGKYVELRCDPISGHTALYWYRQSLGQGPEFLIYFQGTGAADDSGLPNDRFFAVRPEGSVSTLKIQRTERGDSAVYLCASSLRGEGYTFGSGTRLTVV.

The chain has TRBV7-3 and TRBJ2-5; D gene uncertain. V was shortened by 0 bases and J by 0 bases, with 5 bases between the two germline ends. This CDR3 is built from 14 residues. CDR1 and CDR2 (germline): SGHTA, FQGTGA. The CDR3 loop is CASSLTSNQETQYF. The CDR3, as DNA: TGTGCCAGCAGCTTAACTAGCAACCAAGAGACCCAGTACTTC.

This chain connects TRBV9 to TRBJ1-2; no definite D call. CDR3 length: 14 residues. With 4 bases removed from V and 0 bases from J, the gap between germline ends came to 10 bases. Germline values: CDR1 SGDLS, CDR2 YYNGEE. DNA of the CDR3: TGTGCCAGCAGCCCCGACATAACTAACTATGGCTACACCTTC. Residues: CASSPDITNYGYTF.

The CDR3 region is CASSYVGQGGYNEQFF. CDR3 nucleotides: TGTGCCAGCAGTTACGTTGGACAGGGGGGCTACAATGAGCAGTTCTTC. The chain combines TRBV6-2 or TRBV6-3 with TRBJ2-1; TRBD1 agrees at 10 bases. Germline V gives CDR1 MNHEY, CDR2 SVGEGT. V was clipped by 2 bases and J by 3 bases; unmatched bases: 4. The CDR3 totals 16 residues.

The rearrangement links TRBV30 to TRBJ1-2; TRBD1 might be the D (6 bases). This CDR3 has 13 amino acids. Trimming removed 2 bases from V and 3 bases from J, with 10 bases in between. Germline V gives CDR1 GTSNPN, CDR2 SVGIG (reference sequence). CDR3 protein: CAWSQGSHYGYTF. The CDR3 region has the DNA TGTGCCTGGAGTCAGGGGTCCCACTATGGCTACACCTTC.

Written as DNA, the CDR3 is TGTGCCAGCAGTCCCCGGAGACAGGGTACCGCTTATGGCTACACCTTC. It encodes CASSPRRQGTAYGYTF. V usage is TRBV6-2 or TRBV6-3 and J usage is TRBJ1-2, with 7 bases lining up with TRBD1. Germline lookup yields CDR1 MNHEY and CDR2 SVGEGT. The trim removed 5 bases at V and 5 bases at J, leaving 14 bases unmatched. The CDR3 spans 16 residues.

The rearrangement joins TRBV14 to TRBJ2-7; no clear D. Trimming cost V 4 bases and J 3 bases, with 22 bases left between them. The CDR3 loop spans 17 amino acids. Germline CDR1 reads SGHDN; CDR2 reads FVKESK. The CDR3 sequence is CASSPIRSLNNLYEQYF. The CDR3 nucleotides read TGTGCCAGCAGCCCGATCCGGTCCTTAAATAATCTCTACGAGCAGTACTTC. Together with reference TRBV14 and TRBJ2-7, the CDR3 gives the full variable domain: EAGVTQFPSHSVIEKGQTVTLRCDPISGHDNLYWYRRVMGKEIKFLLHFVKESKQDESGMPNNRFLAERTGGTYSTLKVQPAELEDSGVYFCASSPIRSLNNLYEQYFGPGTRLTVT.

The chain uses TRBV28 and TRBJ1-2; D is undetermined. The germline V gene has CDR1 MDHEN and CDR2 SYDVKM. This CDR3 region has 14 residues. V lost 4 bases to trimming and J lost 4 bases, with 13 bases between them. The CDR3 region is CASSWETSLYGYTF. CDR3 nucleotide sequence: TGTGCCAGCAGTTGGGAGACATCCCTCTATGGCTACACCTTC.

The chain links TRBV11-2 to TRBJ2-7; D is unclear. The CDR3 is made up of 14 amino acids. Germline CDR1 SGHAT, CDR2 FQNNGV. V was pared by 1 base and J by 2 bases, with 9 bases between. The CDR3 loop is CASSLGQAPYEQYF. In DNA, the CDR3 is TGTGCCAGCAGCTTAGGCCAGGCCCCCTACGAGCAGTACTTC. Full variable domain (missing parts from reference TRBV11-2 and TRBJ2-7): EAGVAQSPRYKIIEKRQSVAFWCNPISGHATLYWYQQILGQGPKLLIQFQNNGVVDDSQLPKDRFSAERLKGVDSTLKIQPAKLEDSAVYLCASSLGQAPYEQYFGPGTRLTVT.

The gene calls are TRBV9 and TRBJ2-1, with 13 bases identical to TRBD2. Germline CDR1 reads SGDLS; CDR2 reads YYNGEE. The trim removed 4 bases at V and 4 bases at J, leaving 8 bases unmatched. The CDR3 contains 17 residues. CDR3 in amino acids: CASSTGLAGAAYNEQFF. Written as DNA, the CDR3 is TGTGCCAGCAGCACAGGACTAGCGGGGGCCGCTTACAATGAGCAGTTCTTC.

The chain uses TRBV6-6 and TRBJ2-4; 10 bases are shared with TRBD2. Trimming cost V 8 bases and J 6 bases; bases outside gene matches: 13. The CDR3 is 16 residues long. The germline CDR1 and CDR2 sequences are MNHNY and SVGAGI (reference sequence). The DNA of the CDR3 is TGTGCCAGCCGGAAGTCGGTAGCGGGAGGTAGAAACATTCAGTACTTC. Its translation is CASRKSVAGGRNIQYF.